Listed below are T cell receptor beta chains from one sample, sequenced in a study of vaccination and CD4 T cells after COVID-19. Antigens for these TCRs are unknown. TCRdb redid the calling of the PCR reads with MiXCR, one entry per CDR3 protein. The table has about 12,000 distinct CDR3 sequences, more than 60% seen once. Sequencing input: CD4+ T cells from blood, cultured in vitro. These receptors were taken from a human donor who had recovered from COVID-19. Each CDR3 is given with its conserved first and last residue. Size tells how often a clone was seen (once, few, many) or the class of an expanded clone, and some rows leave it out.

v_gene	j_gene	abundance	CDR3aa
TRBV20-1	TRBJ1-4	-	CSVKIGNEKLFF
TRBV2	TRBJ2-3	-	CARFRTDTQYF
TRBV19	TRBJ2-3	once	CASTKREGTDTQYF
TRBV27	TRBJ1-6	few	CASSLLGSPLHF
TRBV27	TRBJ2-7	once	CASSRINSGRGREQYF
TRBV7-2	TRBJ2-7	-	CASSLSWTSGELREQYF
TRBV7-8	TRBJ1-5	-	CASSSGPAGFAQHF
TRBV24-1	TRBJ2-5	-	CATSEVAKAKETQYF
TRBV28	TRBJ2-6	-	CASSLGQMANVLTF
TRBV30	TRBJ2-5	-	CAWSVHRGKETQYF
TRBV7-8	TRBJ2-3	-	CASSRQGALTDTQYF
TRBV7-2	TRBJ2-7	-	CASSLGTGNYEQYF
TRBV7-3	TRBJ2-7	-	CASSSNSGSGEQYF
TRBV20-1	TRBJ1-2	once	CSALRKSADGYTF
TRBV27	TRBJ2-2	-	CASSPLTRTGELFF
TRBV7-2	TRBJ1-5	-	CASSLAPINQPQHF
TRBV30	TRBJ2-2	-	CARSPGRTGELFF
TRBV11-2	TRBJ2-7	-	CASSPGLAGGYEQYF
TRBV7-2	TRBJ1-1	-	CASSLALRNTEAFF
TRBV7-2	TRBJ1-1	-	CASSSFTGARAFF
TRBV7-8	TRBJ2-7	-	CASSLGRSTYEQYF
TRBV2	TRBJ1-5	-	CASSRTGVGFQPQHF
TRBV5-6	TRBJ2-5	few	CASSLEGQLSLETQYF
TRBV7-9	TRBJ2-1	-	CASSLGRGPRNEQFF
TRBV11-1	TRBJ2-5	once	CASSPGRGWETQYF
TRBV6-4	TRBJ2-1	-	CATRVEVSYNEQFF
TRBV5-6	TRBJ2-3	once	CASSLGTGSSTDTQYF
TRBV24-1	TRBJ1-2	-	CATSPGQGNYGYTF
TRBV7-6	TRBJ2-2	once	CASSLWRANTGELFF
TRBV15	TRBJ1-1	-	CATSRGAASFF
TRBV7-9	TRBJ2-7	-	CASSSTVYEQYF
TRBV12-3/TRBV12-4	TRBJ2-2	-	CASSSTGDIGGLFF
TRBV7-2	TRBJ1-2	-	CASSPRTGDTYGYTF
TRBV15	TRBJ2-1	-	CATSQSSGRYNEQFF
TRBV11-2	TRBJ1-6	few	CASSLEVNSPLHF
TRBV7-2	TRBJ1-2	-	CASSSQGQGGGGYTF
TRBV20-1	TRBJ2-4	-	CSARVQAPGGTIQYF
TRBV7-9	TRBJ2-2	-	CASSWGLRENTGELFF
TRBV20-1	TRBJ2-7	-	CSASFLDLSYEQYF
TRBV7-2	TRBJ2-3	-	CASSLDGRAITQYF
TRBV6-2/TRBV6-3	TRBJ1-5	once	CASSYVQARNQPQHF
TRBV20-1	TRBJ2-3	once	CSAGQTASTDTQYF
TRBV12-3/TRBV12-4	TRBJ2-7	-	CASSPEANYEQYF
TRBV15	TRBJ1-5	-	CATSRRGGQPQHF
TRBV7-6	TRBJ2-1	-	CASSLRAGTGLSEQFF
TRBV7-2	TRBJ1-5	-	CASSNRGKGQPQHF
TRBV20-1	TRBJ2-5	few	CSARNSPETQYF
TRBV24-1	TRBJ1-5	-	CATSDSRRGGNQPQHF
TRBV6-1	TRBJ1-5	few	CASRVDRGSNQPQHF
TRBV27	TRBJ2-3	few	CASSLLGKDTQYF
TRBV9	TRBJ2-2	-	CASSVEGTGSGELFF
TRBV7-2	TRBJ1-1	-	CASSRQGAQLNTEAFF